The 9 T cell receptor beta chains presented below share a single source sample, sequenced in a study of T cells in Graves' hyperthyroidism and ophthalmopathy. Researchers took RNA transcripts and amplified the TCR beta CDR3 regions from them. With the HTBI primer set, the TCR CDR3 went through a first round of RT-PCR. TCRdb re-analysed the multiplex PCR reads in MiXCR, keeping a single row per CDR3 protein. The sample lists approximately 610,000 distinct CDR3 sequences, approximately 15% occurring once. What was sequenced was blood. The receptor set was obtained from a woman younger than 35 with Graves' hyperthyroidism.

V is TRBV6-2 or TRBV6-3 and J is TRBJ2-7; 9 nucleotides agree with TRBD2. The CDR3 is 16 amino acids. The germline V gene has CDR1 MNHEY and CDR2 SVGEGT. Trimming removed 4 bases from V and 2 bases from J; junction bases left unmatched: 9. CDR3 DNA sequence: TGTGCCAGCAGTTTTATCGCGGGAGGGACCACCTACGAGCAGTACTTC. Encoded protein: CASSFIAGGTTYEQYF.

There are many counts of this clonotype. The gene calls are TRBV28 and TRBJ2-4; D ambiguous. The V and J ends lost 5 bases and 0 bases respectively, with 11 bases between them. The CDR3 is 15 residues long. Germline values: CDR1 MDHEN, CDR2 SYDVKM. This CDR3 reads CASSAYSLAKNIQYF. CDR3 in DNA: TGTGCCAGCAGTGCCTATTCCTTAGCCAAAAACATTCAGTACTTC.

This clonotype was detected many times. V and J are TRBV5-1 and TRBJ1-1; tentative D call: TRBD1 (5 bases). This CDR3 region has 16 residues. Germline loops: CDR1 SGHRS, CDR2 YFSETQ. V lost 0 bases, J lost 0 bases, and 12 bases lay in between. The DNA of the CDR3 is TGCGCCAGCAGCTTGGGGACACCGCTGGTGAACACTGAAGCTTTCTTT. Protein product: CASSLGTPLVNTEAFF.

The CDR3 loop reads CASSFRDRVTDTQYF. The DNA of the CDR3 is TGTGCCAGCAGCTTCCGGGACAGGGTAACAGATACGCAGTATTTT. The chain uses TRBV28 and TRBJ2-3, with 9 bases matching TRBD1. Germline assignment: CDR1 MDHEN and CDR2 SYDVKM. The junction had 7 bases not matched to a gene; V was cut back by 6 bases and J by 3 bases. This CDR3 spans 15 amino acids.

The chain recombines TRBV3-1 with TRBJ1-6; tentatively, D is TRBD1 (5 bases). V was cut by 1 base and J by 8 bases, with 12 bases left in between. The germline CDR1 and CDR2 sequences are LGHDT and YNNKEL (reference sequence). CDR3 length equals 15 residues. CDR3 coding DNA: TGTGCCAGCAGCCAAGGTTCCGGGGGTGATTCACCCCTCCACTTT. This sequence encodes CASSQGSGGDSPLHF.

The chain couples TRBV6-1 to TRBJ2-7; TRBD2 matches at 9 bases. This CDR3 has 14 residues. The germline CDR1 and CDR2 sequences are MNHNS and SASEGT. Trimming at V came to 9 bases and at J to 0 bases, leaving 6 bases not matched to a gene. DNA for the CDR3: TGTGCCAGTCGAGATAGCGGGGGCTCCTACGAGCAGTACTTC. As protein: CASRDSGGSYEQYF.

This clonotype was observed a few times. This chain joins TRBV7-2 and TRBJ1-1; D not certain. With 5 bases removed from V and 5 bases from J, the gap between germline ends came to 18 bases. In germline, CDR1 is SGHTA, CDR2 FQGNSA. This CDR3 contains 15 residues. CDR3 protein: CASSPRLPSGTEAFF. In DNA form, the CDR3 reads TGTGCCAGCAGCCCCCGACTCCCCAGTGGGACTGAAGCTTTCTTT.

This clonotype was counted ten times or more. The chain uses TRBV30 and TRBJ1-1; no firm D call. This CDR3 contains 14 residues. V was pared by 2 bases and J by 0 bases, with 10 bases between. CDR1 and CDR2 from the germline V gene are GTSNPN and SVGIG (reference sequence). The CDR3 reads CAWSTLRLNTEAFF. The DNA for the CDR3 is TGTGCCTGGAGTACCCTCCGGCTGAACACTGAAGCTTTCTTT.

This clonotype occurred many times. The chain employs TRBV2 and TRBJ1-6; unclear D gene. The germline gives CDR1 SNHLY, CDR2 FYNNEI. V was clipped by 10 bases and J by 4 bases, with 11 bases between them. The CDR3 has 13 residues. CDR3 in DNA: TGTGCCACCGTCTTGGGGTATAATTCACCCCTCCACTTT. Its protein product is CATVLGYNSPLHF.